The 4 T cell receptor beta chains listed next were all sequenced from one sample in a study of cytomegalovirus exposure and HLA in healthy donors. 13 Jbeta primers and 60 Vbeta primers were used for the PCR. Some clones are missing from TCRdb's copy, which holds only in-frame ones; the method was immunoSEQ multiplex PCR. Of about 170,000 clones listed, 60% to 85% are singletons. The sample comprised PBMCs. The receptors originated from a female donor in good health and CMV-seronegative.

V usage is TRBV5-4 and J usage is TRBJ2-1; 12 bases are a match to TRBD2. The CDR3 runs 18 residues. CDR1 SGHNT and CDR2 YYREEE come from the germline V gene (reference sequence). V lost 2 bases, J lost 3 bases, and 9 bases stayed unmatched. The CDR3 loop is CASSFALAGGSNYNEQFF. The CDR3 coding sequence is TGTGCCAGCAGCTTCGCACTAGCGGGAGGCAGTAACTACAATGAGCAGTTCTTC.

The V gene is TRBV7-9, the J gene TRBJ2-2, with TRBD2 matching 7 bases. CDR3 length: 14 residues. In germline, CDR1 is SEHNR, CDR2 FQNEAQ (reference sequence). The chain's CDR3 is CAPLGGSGTGELFF. CDR3 nucleotide sequence: TGTGCACCCTTGGGCGGGAGTGGGACCGGGGAGCTGTTTTTT. Variable domain in full (rest from reference TRBV7-9 and TRBJ2-2): DTGVSQNPRHKITKRGQNVTFRCDPISEHNRLYWYRQTLGQGPEFLTYFQNEAQLEKSRLLSDRFSAERPKGSFSTLEIQRTEQGDSAMYLCAPLGGSGTGELFFGEGSRLTVL.

The chain links TRBV6-6 to TRBJ1-1; TRBD1 agrees at 10 bases. Germline-derived CDR1 and CDR2 are MNHNY and SVGAGI (reference sequence). This CDR3 contains 16 residues. V was pared by 4 bases and J by 4 bases, with 9 bases of the junction left unmatched. Written as DNA, the CDR3 is TGTGCCAGCAGTTCCAATTTTCGGACAGGGGGCACTGAAGCTTTCTTT. As protein: CASSSNFRTGGTEAFF.

The chain has TRBV7-3 and TRBJ1-2, with 7 bases aligning to TRBD1. V shed 5 bases and J 8 bases; nucleotides not matched to a gene: 8. Germline V lookup: CDR1 SGHTA, CDR2 FQGTGA. CDR3 length: 13 amino acids. The CDR3 DNA reads as TGTGCCAGCAGCCCCGACAGGGAAGGAGGCTACACCTTC. It codes for CASSPDREGGYTF.